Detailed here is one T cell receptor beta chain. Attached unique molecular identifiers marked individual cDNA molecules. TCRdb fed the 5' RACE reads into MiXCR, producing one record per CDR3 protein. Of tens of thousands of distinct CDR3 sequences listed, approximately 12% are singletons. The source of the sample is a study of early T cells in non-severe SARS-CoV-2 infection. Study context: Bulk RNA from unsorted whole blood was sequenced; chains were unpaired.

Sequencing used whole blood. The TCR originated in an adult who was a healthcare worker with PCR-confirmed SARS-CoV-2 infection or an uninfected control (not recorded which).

CDR3 region: CASSHSRQGTEAFF. Written as DNA, the CDR3 is TGTGCCAGCAGCCACTCCAGACAGGGCACTGAAGCTTTCTTT. The chain employs TRBV3-1 and TRBJ1-1; 7 positions match TRBD1. This CDR3 has 14 residues. Germline V lookup: CDR1 LGHDT, CDR2 YNNKEL (reference sequence). V dropped 3 bases and J dropped 4; count of bases not matched to a gene: 5.